This T cell receptor beta chain emerged from a study of early T cells in non-severe SARS-CoV-2 infection. Across the whole study: Alpha and beta chains were unpaired, from unsorted whole-blood bulk RNA. General observations from the study: A preference for anti-spike CD8 responses marked VDJdb matching, which missed private and CD4 specificities.

Looked up from germline, CDR1 is SGHVS and CDR2 is FQNEAQ. Trimming at V came to 5 bases and at J to 2 bases, leaving 7 bases not matched to a gene. The CDR3 length is 18 residues. Each single cDNA molecule received a unique molecular identifier. Using its own MiXCR run on the 5' RACE reads, TCRdb lists one record per CDR3 protein. The sample lists 70,000 to 85,000 distinct CDR3 sequences; 13% were seen once. Details on this clonotype: What it binds is unknown.

The source material was whole blood. The rearrangement uses TRBV7-8 and TRBJ2-2, with 14 bases matching TRBD2. The sequence was obtained from an adult who was a healthcare worker with PCR-confirmed SARS-CoV-2 infection or an uninfected control (not recorded which). CDR3 in amino acids: CASSPRTSGGHNTGELFF. The DNA of the CDR3 is TGTGCCAGCAGCCCCCGGACTAGCGGGGGGCACAACACCGGGGAGCTGTTTTTT.